This T cell receptor beta chain stems from a study of blood T cell repertoires in COVID-19. The wider study: Both acute and convalescent COVID-19 samples were obtained from the United States, Italy and Spain.

This CDR3 has 13 amino acids. V shed 5 bases, J shed 5 bases, and the junction held 5 bases outside the gene matches. CDR1 is MDHEN and CDR2 is SYDVKM in the germline V gene. As originally analysed: Reference gene primer amplification gave estimated nucleated cell counts. Sequenced by immunoSEQ multiplex PCR; TCRdb stores in-frame clones only, minus some. V and J calls and clone size are copied from that table; D and trimming were computed from the DNA. The sample holds about 33,000 clones, roughly nine tenths seen once. The rearrangement uses TRBV28 and TRBJ2-7; 8 nucleotides line up with TRBD1. The material sequenced was peripheral blood. The sequence was collected from a human donor with active COVID-19. The donor label of this sample is uncertain. CDR3 loop: CASSPLDRDEQYF. DNA of the CDR3: TGTGCCAGCAGTCCCCTGGACAGGGACGAGCAGTACTTC.